This is a list of T cell receptor beta chains from one sample in a study of blood T cell repertoires in COVID-19. Assay: immunoSEQ multiplex PCR; the TCRdb copy retains only in-frame clones and omits some. The sample carries 490,000 or so clones, 80% to 90% recorded once. Input material: PBMCs or T cells enriched from blood (not recorded which). These receptors all come from a woman in her sixties who had recovered from COVID-19. CDR3s include the opening cysteine and the closing phenylalanine or tryptophan. D genes are given only for firm matches. For some rows the clone size is stated as once, few or many, or as a class when expanded; others skip it.

d_call,j_call,clone_size,v_call,cdr3_nt,cdr3_aa
TRBD1,TRBJ1-2,-,TRBV11-2,TGTGCCAGCAGCTTAGATGGCAGGGGGCCGCCGCGACGGGGAACTAATGGCTACACCTTC,CASSLDGRGPPRRGTNGYTF
TRBD2,TRBJ2-2,-,TRBV7-2,TGTGCCAGTCTAGCGGGGCCGAACACCGGGGAGCTGTTTTTT,CASLAGPNTGELFF
TRBD1,TRBJ1-4,-,TRBV20-1,TGCAGTGCTGGGACAGGGGCCAATCTTTTT,CSAGTGANLF
-,TRBJ2-4,-,TRBV10-1,TGCGCCAGCAGTACAGGGTCGGGTCGTGCCAAAAACATTCAGTACTTC,CASSTGSGRAKNIQYF
-,TRBJ1-2,-,TRBV7-2,TGTGCCAGCAGCTTAGCTCCAGGGGCCTCCTATGGCTACACCTTC,CASSLAPGASYGYTF
-,TRBJ1-3,-,TRBV18,TGTGCCAGCTCACCCCGGGGAGATGGAAACACCATATATTTT,CASSPRGDGNTIYF
TRBD2,TRBJ2-1,-,TRBV19,TGTGCCAGTAGTATAGGTTCGACTAGCGGGGGGGCCGGCAATGAGCAGTTCTTC,CASSIGSTSGGAGNEQFF
-,TRBJ1-1,-,TRBV19,TGTGCCAGCAAGATGGGGGAAGGACAGTTGAACACTGAAGCTTTCTTT,CASKMGEGQLNTEAFF
-,TRBJ1-1,-,TRBV20-1,TGCAGGGCGAGGCGGGCGACTGAAGCTTTCTTT,CRARRATEAFF
-,TRBJ2-5,-,TRBV7-2,TGTGCCAGCAGCTTAGCGGCCGGGCAAGAGACCCAGTACTTC,CASSLAAGQETQYF
-,TRBJ1-2,-,TRBV11-2,TGTGCCAGCAGCTTAGCCTACAGGGTAGACTATGGCTACACCTTC,CASSLAYRVDYGYTF
TRBD1,TRBJ2-7,-,TRBV18,TGTGCCAGCTCCCCCGGGACAGCCGCATCCTACGAGCAGTACTTC,CASSPGTAASYEQYF
-,TRBJ1-4,-,TRBV2,TGTGCCAGCAGAGACAGCCCGTACCTTAATGAAAAACTGTTTTTT,CASRDSPYLNEKLFF
-,TRBJ1-4,-,TRBV5-4,TGTGCCAGCAGCCCCCAGGCAGGGAATGAAAAACTGTTTTTT,CASSPQAGNEKLFF
-,TRBJ2-2,many,TRBV5-8,TGTGCCAGCAGACCGGGACTTACGAACACCGGGGAGCTGTTTTTT,CASRPGLTNTGELFF
-,TRBJ1-2,-,TRBV19,TGTGCCAGTAGTATTACCGAGGTCTATGGCTACACCTTC,CASSITEVYGYTF
TRBD2,TRBJ2-1,-,TRBV6-6,TGTGCCACCAGACGGGGGGGCGATGAGCAGTTCTTC,CATRRGGDEQFF
TRBD1,TRBJ1-1,-,TRBV10-3,TGTGCCATCAGTGAGGGGGACAGGGATACTGAAGCTTTCTTT,CAISEGDRDTEAFF
-,TRBJ2-1,-,TRBV19,TGTGCCAGTAGAGGGCAGGGCGTTTACAATGAGCAGTTCTTC,CASRGQGVYNEQFF
TRBD1,TRBJ1-4,-,TRBV10-2,TGCGCCAGCAGAGGGACAGGGGGAGAAAAACTGTTTTTT,CASRGTGGEKLFF
TRBD1,TRBJ2-6,once,TRBV4-1,TGCGCCAGCAGCCCCTTGCGGACAGGGGATTCTGGGGCCAACGTCCTGACTTTC,CASSPLRTGDSGANVLTF
-,TRBJ2-7,-,TRBV5-8,TGTGCCAGCAGCTTGGCGGACTACGCCTCCTACGAGCAGTACTTC,CASSLADYASYEQYF
TRBD1,TRBJ2-7,once,TRBV2,TGTGCCGACTCCCGGGACAGGGTAACCTACGAGCAGTACTTC,CADSRDRVTYEQYF
TRBD1,TRBJ1-4,-,TRBV7-2,TGTGCCAGCAGCCTGTCTGGACAGGGTGAAAAACTGTTTTTT,CASSLSGQGEKLFF
TRBD1,TRBJ1-6,-,TRBV6-1,TGTGCCAGCAGTGAGACAGGGGCCCGGGATAATTCACCCCTCCACTTT,CASSETGARDNSPLHF
TRBD1,TRBJ2-5,-,TRBV4-1,TGCGCCAGCAGCCAAGGACAGGGAGACCAAGAGACCCAGTACTTC,CASSQGQGDQETQYF
TRBD1,TRBJ1-1,-,TRBV18,TGTGCCAGCTCACCGACAGGGAGGACTGAAGCTTTCTTT,CASSPTGRTEAFF
TRBD1,TRBJ2-2,-,TRBV10-3,TGTGCCATCAGTGAGTCGACAGGGAAGAACACCGGGGAGCTGTTTTTT,CAISESTGKNTGELFF
TRBD1,TRBJ2-6,-,TRBV11-3,TGTGCCAGCAGCCCGGGACAGGGGATTAGCTCTGGGGCCAACGTCCTGACTTTC,CASSPGQGISSGANVLTF
-,TRBJ2-1,-,TRBV6-1,TGTGCCAGCAGTGAAGCCTCGGTTGAGCAGTTCTTC,CASSEASVEQFF
-,TRBJ2-1,-,TRBV7-2,TGTGCCAGCACCCCCCCAATCGGCAGGGATGAGCAGTTCTTC,CASTPPIGRDEQFF
TRBD2,TRBJ2-1,-,TRBV7-2,TGTGCCAGCAGCCAAAGCGGGGGCCCTTACAATGAGCAGTTCTTC,CASSQSGGPYNEQFF
-,TRBJ2-3,-,TRBV11-3,TGTGCCAGCAGCTCTCGCACAGATACGCAGTATTTT,CASSSRTDTQYF
TRBD1,TRBJ2-7,few,TRBV2,TGTGCCAGCAGTGAACGCCGGGACAGGTCCCACGAGCAGTACTTC,CASSERRDRSHEQYF
TRBD1,TRBJ1-6,few,TRBV27,TGTGCCAGCAGTTTCAGGACAGGAGGCAATTCACCCCTCCACTTT,CASSFRTGGNSPLHF
-,TRBJ1-5,-,TRBV27,TGTGCCAGCAGTCCCCGGGCGGGTTGGGGTCAGCCCCAGCATTTT,CASSPRAGWGQPQHF
TRBD2,TRBJ2-3,-,TRBV7-9,TGTGCCAGCAGCCACCACCTGACTAGCGGGGACACAGATACGCAGTATTTT,CASSHHLTSGDTDTQYF
TRBD1,TRBJ2-3,-,TRBV7-2,TGTGCCAGCAGCTCGGGACAGGGAGATACGCAGTATTTT,CASSSGQGDTQYF
TRBD1,TRBJ1-1,-,TRBV27,TGTGCCAGCAGTTTACAGCCAGGGGGAAAAGCTTTCTTT,CASSLQPGGKAFF
-,TRBJ1-2,-,TRBV11-2,TGTGCCAGCAGCCGAGACAGGAGCCTCTACACCTTC,CASSRDRSLYTF
TRBD1,TRBJ2-3,-,TRBV29-1,TGCAGCGTTGAAGGACAGGGGGCAGATACGCAGTATTTT,CSVEGQGADTQYF
TRBD2,TRBJ2-3,-,TRBV2,TGTGCCAGCAGCGGCGGGGGGTCAGATACGCAGTATTTT,CASSGGGSDTQYF
-,TRBJ2-3,-,TRBV7-2,TGTGCCAGCAGCCCTGTTGGGCGAAGCACAGATACGCAGTATTTT,CASSPVGRSTDTQYF
TRBD1,TRBJ1-2,-,TRBV2,TGTGCCAGCAGCAGACAGGGGGCAGACTATGGCTACACCTTC,CASSRQGADYGYTF
-,TRBJ2-1,-,TRBV5-1,TGCGCCAGCAGCTTGGAGAGTTACAATGAGCAGTTCTTC,CASSLESYNEQFF
TRBD2,TRBJ2-3,-,TRBV9,TGTGCCAGCAGCGCTAGCGGGGGGAGCACAGATACGCAGTATTTT,CASSASGGSTDTQYF
-,TRBJ1-2,-,TRBV27,TGTGCCAGCAGTTCCCTTCGGGGGGGCGCGGGAGCTAACTATGGCTACACCTTC,CASSSLRGGAGANYGYTF
-,TRBJ1-5,-,TRBV24-1,TGTGCCACCAGTGATTCCCAACTACCTAGCAATCAGCCCCAGCATTTT,CATSDSQLPSNQPQHF
-,TRBJ1-5,-,TRBV14,TGTGCCAGCAGCCCTGACAGGCCCAATCAGCCCCAGCATTTT,CASSPDRPNQPQHF
-,TRBJ1-5,once,TRBV6-6,TGTGCCAGCAGATCCACCCAGGGGCCCAATCAGCCCCAGCATTTT,CASRSTQGPNQPQHF
-,TRBJ1-3,-,TRBV2,TGTGCCAGCAGAAGTCAGGCCGTCCTCTCTGGAAACACCATATATTTT,CASRSQAVLSGNTIYF
TRBD1,TRBJ2-1,-,TRBV9,TGTGCCAGCAGCGTAGTAGGGACAGGCGTTTTCGATGAGCAGTTCTTC,CASSVVGTGVFDEQFF